The rows below give T cell receptor beta chains drawn from one sample of a study of CD8+ T cells in alopecia areata. Profiled with immunoSEQ multiplex PCR; TCRdb holds only in-frame clones, not every one. The sample records approximately 59,000 clones, 45% to 50% being singletons. The sample consisted of CD8+ T cells sorted from blood, taken at week 0. The receptors originated from a human donor with alopecia areata. The CDR3 runs from the conserved cysteine through the conserved F or W. D genes are given only for firm matches. A row's size may be missing; if present it is once, few, many or a size class.

V gene	J gene	D gene	clone size	CDR3 DNA	CDR3 protein
TRBV27	TRBJ2-5	-	few	TGTGCCAGCAGTTTAACTGGACACCCGTACCAAGAGACCCAGTACTTC	CASSLTGHPYQETQYF
TRBV6-5	TRBJ2-1	TRBD2	once	TGTGCCAGCATCAAGAGCGGGAGCAGCTACAATGAGCAGTTCTTC	CASIKSGSSYNEQFF
TRBV6-6	TRBJ2-5	-	-	TGTGCCAGCAGTTACGTGGGATCCGGGGAGACCCAGTACTTC	CASSYVGSGETQYF
TRBV6-1	TRBJ2-2	TRBD2	-	TGTGCCAGCAGTGAAGGGGGACTAGCGGGACCGAACACCGGGGAGCTGTTTTTT	CASSEGGLAGPNTGELFF
TRBV25-1	TRBJ1-5	TRBD1	-	TGTGCCAGCGGACAGGGGGGGAATCAGCCCCAGCATTTT	CASGQGGNQPQHF
TRBV20-1	TRBJ2-3	-	few	TGCAGTGCTAGAGAATCCGGTACGCAGTATTTT	CSARESGTQYF
TRBV7-2	TRBJ2-3	TRBD2	-	TGTGCCAGCAGCCCTAGTGGGACTAGCGGAGATACGCAGTATTTT	CASSPSGTSGDTQYF
TRBV7-8	TRBJ2-3	TRBD2	few	TGTGCCAGCAGCTTATCAGTAGCGGGAGGGCCGCTTACGCAGTATTTT	CASSLSVAGGPLTQYF
TRBV7-9	TRBJ2-3	TRBD1	-	TGTGCCAGCAGCCAGGGACAGAGCCACACAGATACGCAGTATTTT	CASSQGQSHTDTQYF
TRBV4-1	TRBJ2-5	-	-	TGCGCCAGCAGCCAAGACCCCAGAGGGCGGGGGACCCAGTACTTC	CASSQDPRGRGTQYF
TRBV14	TRBJ2-7	-	few	TGTGCCAGCAGCCAAGCAATGGAGCAGTACTTC	CASSQAMEQYF
TRBV19	TRBJ2-7	TRBD1	few	TGTGCCAGTGCAGTGGGTGCCGGGACAGTCTTAAGCGAGCAGTACTTC	CASAVGAGTVLSEQYF
TRBV29-1	TRBJ2-7	TRBD1	-	TGCAGCGTTCGGGGGACAGGGAGGTCCTACGAGCAGTACTTC	CSVRGTGRSYEQYF
TRBV9	TRBJ2-1	TRBD2	few	TGTGCCAGCAGCGTAGGGCGGACTAGCGGGAGCGGGCAGTTCTTC	CASSVGRTSGSGQFF
TRBV30	TRBJ2-2	TRBD1	-	TGTGCCTGGAACAGGGGGAAGTTGCCCGGGGAGCTGTTTTTT	CAWNRGKLPGELFF
TRBV6-6	TRBJ2-5	TRBD1	few	TGTGCCAGCCATGGACAGGGCGGGGAGACCCAGTACTTC	CASHGQGGETQYF
TRBV7-9	TRBJ2-7	-	-	TGTGCCAGCAGAAAGGGGGGCAACTACGAGCAGTACTTC	CASRKGGNYEQYF
TRBV5-1	TRBJ2-7	TRBD1	-	TGCGCCAGCAGCTACAGGGGGCTACCAACCTACGAGCAGTACTTC	CASSYRGLPTYEQYF
TRBV2	TRBJ1-5	-	once	TGTGCCAGCAGTGAAGATATCGGTTATAGCAATCAGCCCCAGCATTTT	CASSEDIGYSNQPQHF
TRBV7-9	TRBJ2-7	-	-	TGTGCCAGCCCCAGCGGACCCAACGGAGACGAGCAGTACTTC	CASPSGPNGDEQYF
TRBV29-1	TRBJ2-1	-	few	TGCAGCGTTGGTAGCGGCCCCGAGCAGTTCTTC	CSVGSGPEQFF
TRBV29-1	TRBJ2-5	TRBD2	-	TGCAGCGCTCCTCAGCGGGAGGGCCTTGAGACCCAGTACTTC	CSAPQREGLETQYF
TRBV19	TRBJ2-1	-	few	TGTGCCAGTAGTTTTAGTGTTGAGCAGTTCTTC	CASSFSVEQFF
TRBV5-1	TRBJ2-7	-	few	TGCGCCAGCAGCTTGGCCCATGGGAGCTCCTCCTACGAGCAGTACTTC	CASSLAHGSSSYEQYF